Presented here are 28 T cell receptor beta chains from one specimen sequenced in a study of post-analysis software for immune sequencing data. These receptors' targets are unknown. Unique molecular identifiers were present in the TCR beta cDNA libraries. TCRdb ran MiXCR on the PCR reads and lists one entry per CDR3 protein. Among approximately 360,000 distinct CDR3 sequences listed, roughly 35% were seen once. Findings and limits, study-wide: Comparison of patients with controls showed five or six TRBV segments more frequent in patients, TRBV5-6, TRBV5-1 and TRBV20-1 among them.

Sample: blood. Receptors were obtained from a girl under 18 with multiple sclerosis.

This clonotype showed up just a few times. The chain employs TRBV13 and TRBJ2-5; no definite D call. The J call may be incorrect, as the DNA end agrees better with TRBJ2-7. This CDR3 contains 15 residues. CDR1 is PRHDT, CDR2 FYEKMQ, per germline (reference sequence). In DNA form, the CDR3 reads TGTGCCAGCAGCTCCTTCGGGTACCTAATCCACGAGCAGTACTTC. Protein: CASSSFGYLIHEQYF.

CDR3 nucleotides: TGTGCCAGCAGCTTAGGAGGGAGGGACACCACAGATACGCAGTATTTT. Its protein product is CASSLGGRDTTDTQYF. The gene calls are TRBV11-2 and TRBJ2-3, with D maybe TRBD2 (7 bases). Between the trimmed V and J ends, which lost 1 base and 2 bases, there was a span of 13 bases. There are 16 residues in the CDR3. The germline gives CDR1 SGHAT, CDR2 FQNNGV.

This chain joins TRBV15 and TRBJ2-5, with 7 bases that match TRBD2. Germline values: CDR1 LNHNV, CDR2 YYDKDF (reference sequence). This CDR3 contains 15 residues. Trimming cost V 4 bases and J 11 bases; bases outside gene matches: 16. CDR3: CATSKNLGLGGEQYF. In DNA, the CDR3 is TGTGCCACCAGCAAAAACCTCGGCCTGGGGGGGGAGCAGTACTTC.

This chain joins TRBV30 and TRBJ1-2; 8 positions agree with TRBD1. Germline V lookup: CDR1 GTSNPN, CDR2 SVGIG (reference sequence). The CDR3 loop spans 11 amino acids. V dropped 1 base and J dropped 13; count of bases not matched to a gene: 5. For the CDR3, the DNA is TGTGCCTGGAGTGGGACAGGGCACTGCACCTTC. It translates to CAWSGTGHCTF.

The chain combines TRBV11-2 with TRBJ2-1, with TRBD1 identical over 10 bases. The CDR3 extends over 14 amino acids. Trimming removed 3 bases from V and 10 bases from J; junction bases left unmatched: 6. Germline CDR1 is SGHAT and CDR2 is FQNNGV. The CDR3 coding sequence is TGTGCCAGCAGCTTCGACAGGGGGCGCGGCGAGCAGTTCTTC. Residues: CASSFDRGRGEQFF.

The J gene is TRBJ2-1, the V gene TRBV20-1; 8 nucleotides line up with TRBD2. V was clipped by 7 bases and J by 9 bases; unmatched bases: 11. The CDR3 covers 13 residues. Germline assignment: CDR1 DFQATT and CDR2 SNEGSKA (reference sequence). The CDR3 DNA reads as TGCAGTGTAAAGAGAGCGGGAGCTATTGAGCAGTTCTTC. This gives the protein CSVKRAGAIEQFF.

The DNA for the CDR3 is TGCAGCTCTAGCGGGGGGGCCGGTGAGCAGTTCTTC. As protein: CSSSGGAGEQFF. V and J are TRBV20-1 and TRBJ2-1; 12 positions match TRBD2. Germline lookup yields CDR1 DFQATT and CDR2 SNEGSKA (reference sequence). This CDR3 spans 12 amino acids.

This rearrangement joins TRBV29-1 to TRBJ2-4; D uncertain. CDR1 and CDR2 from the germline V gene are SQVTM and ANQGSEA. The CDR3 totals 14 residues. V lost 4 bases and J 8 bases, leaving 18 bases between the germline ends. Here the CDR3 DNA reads TGCAGCGTTGTTTGGGTGCTTAAGCCTGACATTCAGTACTTC. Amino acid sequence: CSVVWVLKPDIQYF.

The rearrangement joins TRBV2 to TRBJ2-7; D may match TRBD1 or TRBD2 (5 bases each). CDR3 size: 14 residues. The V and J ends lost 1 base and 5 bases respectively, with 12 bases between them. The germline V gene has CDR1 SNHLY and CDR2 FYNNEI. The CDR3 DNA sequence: TGTGCCAGCAGTGAAGGGCAGCCGGGGCACGAGCAGTACTTC. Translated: CASSEGQPGHEQYF.

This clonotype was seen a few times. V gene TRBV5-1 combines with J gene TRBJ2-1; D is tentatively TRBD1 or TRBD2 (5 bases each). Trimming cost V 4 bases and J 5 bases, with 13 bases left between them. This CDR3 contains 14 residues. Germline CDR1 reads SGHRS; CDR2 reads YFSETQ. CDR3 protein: CASSPRLGDNEQFF. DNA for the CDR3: TGCGCCAGCAGCCCCCGGCTGGGGGACAATGAGCAGTTCTTC.

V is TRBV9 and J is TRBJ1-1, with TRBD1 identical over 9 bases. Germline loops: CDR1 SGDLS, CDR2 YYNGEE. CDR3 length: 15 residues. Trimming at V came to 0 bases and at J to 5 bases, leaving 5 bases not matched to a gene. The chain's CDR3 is CASSVETGGGTEAFF. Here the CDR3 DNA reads TGTGCCAGCAGCGTAGAGACAGGGGGTGGAACTGAAGCTTTCTTT.

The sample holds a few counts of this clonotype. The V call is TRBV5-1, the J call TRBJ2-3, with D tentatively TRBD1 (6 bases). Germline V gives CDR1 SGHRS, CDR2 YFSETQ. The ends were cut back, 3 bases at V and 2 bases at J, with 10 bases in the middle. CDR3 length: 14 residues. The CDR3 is CASSSDRLTDTQYF. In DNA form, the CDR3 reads TGCGCCAGCAGCTCGGACAGACTCACAGATACGCAGTATTTT.

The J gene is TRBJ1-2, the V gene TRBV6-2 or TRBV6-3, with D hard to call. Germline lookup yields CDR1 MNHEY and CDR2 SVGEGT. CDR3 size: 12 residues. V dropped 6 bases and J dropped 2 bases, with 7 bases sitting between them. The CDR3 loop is CASRRENYGYTF. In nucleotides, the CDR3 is TGTGCCAGCAGACGGGAAAACTATGGCTACACCTTC.

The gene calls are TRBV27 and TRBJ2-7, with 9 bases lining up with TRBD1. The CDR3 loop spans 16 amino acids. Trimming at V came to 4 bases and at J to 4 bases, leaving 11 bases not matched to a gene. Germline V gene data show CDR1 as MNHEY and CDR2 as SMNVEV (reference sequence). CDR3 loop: CASSSLLGGQGYEQYF. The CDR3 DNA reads TGTGCCAGCAGTTCCCTGCTCGGGGGACAGGGTTACGAGCAGTACTTC.

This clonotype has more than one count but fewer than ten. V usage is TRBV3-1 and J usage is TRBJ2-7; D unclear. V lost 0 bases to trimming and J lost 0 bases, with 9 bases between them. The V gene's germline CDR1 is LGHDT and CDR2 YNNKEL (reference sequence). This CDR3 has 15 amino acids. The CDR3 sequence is CASSQEYAGSYEQYF. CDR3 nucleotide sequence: TGTGCCAGCAGCCAAGAATATGCAGGCTCCTACGAGCAGTACTTC.

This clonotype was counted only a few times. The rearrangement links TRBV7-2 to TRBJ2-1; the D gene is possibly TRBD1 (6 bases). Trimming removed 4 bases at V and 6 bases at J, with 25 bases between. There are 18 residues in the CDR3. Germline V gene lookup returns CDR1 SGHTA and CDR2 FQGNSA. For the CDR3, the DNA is TGTGCCAGCAGCTCGCCCGCTAAATTCCAGGGGATAACCAATGAGCAGTTCTTC. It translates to CASSSPAKFQGITNEQFF.

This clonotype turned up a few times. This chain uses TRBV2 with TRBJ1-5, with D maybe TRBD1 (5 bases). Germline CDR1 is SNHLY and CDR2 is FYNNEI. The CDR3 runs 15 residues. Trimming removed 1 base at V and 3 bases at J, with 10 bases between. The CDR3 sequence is CASSEEAGHNQPQHF. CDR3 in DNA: TGTGCCAGCAGTGAAGAAGCAGGGCACAATCAGCCCCAGCATTTT. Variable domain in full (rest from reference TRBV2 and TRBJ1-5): EPEVTQTPSHQVTQMGQEVILRCVPISNHLYFYWYRQILGQKVEFLVSFYNNEISEKSEIFDDQFSVERPDGSNFTLKIRSTKLEDSAMYFCASSEEAGHNQPQHFGDGTRLSIL.

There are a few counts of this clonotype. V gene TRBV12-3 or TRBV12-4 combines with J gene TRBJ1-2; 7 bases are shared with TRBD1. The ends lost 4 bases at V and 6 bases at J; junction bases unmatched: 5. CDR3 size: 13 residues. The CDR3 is CASSYQGGNGYTF. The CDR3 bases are TGTGCCAGCAGTTACCAGGGGGGGAATGGCTACACCTTC.

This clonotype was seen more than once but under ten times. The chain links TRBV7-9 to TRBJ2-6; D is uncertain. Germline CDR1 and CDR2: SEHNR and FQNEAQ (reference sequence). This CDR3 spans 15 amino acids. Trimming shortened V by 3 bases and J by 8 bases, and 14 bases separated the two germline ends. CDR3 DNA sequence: TGTGCCAGCAGCTTTGGGGATAGCCTAACCAACGTCCTGACTTTC. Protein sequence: CASSFGDSLTNVLTF.

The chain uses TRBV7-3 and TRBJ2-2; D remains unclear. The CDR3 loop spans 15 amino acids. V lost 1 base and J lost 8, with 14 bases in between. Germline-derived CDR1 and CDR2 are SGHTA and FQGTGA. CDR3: CASSLMPPAPGELFF. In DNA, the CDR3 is TGTGCCAGCAGCTTAATGCCCCCGGCGCCGGGGGAGCTGTTTTTT.

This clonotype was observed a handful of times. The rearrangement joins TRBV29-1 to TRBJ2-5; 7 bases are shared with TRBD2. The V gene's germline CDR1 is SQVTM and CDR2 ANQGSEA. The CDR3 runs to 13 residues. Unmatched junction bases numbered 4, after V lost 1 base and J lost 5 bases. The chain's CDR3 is CSVEGGGGETQYF. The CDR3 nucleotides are TGCAGCGTTGAAGGTGGCGGGGGTGAGACCCAGTACTTC.

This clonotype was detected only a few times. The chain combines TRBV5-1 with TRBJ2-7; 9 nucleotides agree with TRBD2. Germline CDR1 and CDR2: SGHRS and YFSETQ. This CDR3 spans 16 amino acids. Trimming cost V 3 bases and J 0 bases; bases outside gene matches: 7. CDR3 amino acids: CASSSPGLASSYEQYF. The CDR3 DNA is TGCGCCAGCAGCTCTCCTGGACTAGCGAGCTCCTACGAGCAGTACTTC.

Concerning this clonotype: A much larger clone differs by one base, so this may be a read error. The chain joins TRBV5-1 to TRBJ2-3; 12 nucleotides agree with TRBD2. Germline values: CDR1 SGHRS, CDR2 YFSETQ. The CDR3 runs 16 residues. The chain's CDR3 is CAGSLVSSGGADTQYF. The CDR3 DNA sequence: TGCGCCGGCAGCTTGGTGTCTAGCGGGGGGGCAGATACGCAGTATTTT. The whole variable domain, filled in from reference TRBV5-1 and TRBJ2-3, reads KAGVTQTPRYLIKTRGQQVTLSCSPISGHRSVSWYQQTPGQGLQFLFEYFSETQRNKGNFPGRFSGRQFSNSRSEMNVSTLELGDSALYLCAGSLVSSGGADTQYFGPGTRLTVL.

CDR3 in amino acids: CASSVLAEGFYEQYF. Here the CDR3 DNA reads TGTGCCAGCAGCGTTCTAGCGGAGGGATTCTACGAGCAGTACTTC. V and J are TRBV13 and TRBJ2-4; 7 bases are a match to TRBD2. The end of the DNA is better explained by TRBJ2-7, so the J call may be wrong. The CDR3 totals 15 residues. Germline values: CDR1 PRHDT, CDR2 FYEKMQ (reference sequence).

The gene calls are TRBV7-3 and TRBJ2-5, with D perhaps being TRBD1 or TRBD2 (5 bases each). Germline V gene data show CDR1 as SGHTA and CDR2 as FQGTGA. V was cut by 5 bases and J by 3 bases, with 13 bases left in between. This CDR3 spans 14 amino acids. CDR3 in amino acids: CASSDPGTEETQYF. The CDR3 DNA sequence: TGTGCCAGCAGCGACCCCGGGACGGAAGAGACCCAGTACTTC.

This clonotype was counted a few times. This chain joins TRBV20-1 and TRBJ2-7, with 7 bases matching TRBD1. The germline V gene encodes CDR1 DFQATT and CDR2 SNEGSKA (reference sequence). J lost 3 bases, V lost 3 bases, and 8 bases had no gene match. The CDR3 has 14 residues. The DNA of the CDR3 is TGCAGTGCTAGGAGAAGGGGGCAGGTCTACGAGCAGTACTTC. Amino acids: CSARRRGQVYEQYF.

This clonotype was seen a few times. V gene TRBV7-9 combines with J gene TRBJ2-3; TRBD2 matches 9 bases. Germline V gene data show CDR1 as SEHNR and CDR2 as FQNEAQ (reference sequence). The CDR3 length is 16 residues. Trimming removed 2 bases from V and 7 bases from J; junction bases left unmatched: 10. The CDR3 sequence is CASSLRASGDGNTQYF. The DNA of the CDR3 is TGTGCCAGCAGCTTAAGGGCTAGCGGGGACGGGAATACGCAGTATTTT. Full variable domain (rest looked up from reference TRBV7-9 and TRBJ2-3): DTGVSQNPRHKITKRGQNVTFRCDPISEHNRLYWYRQTLGQGPEFLTYFQNEAQLEKSRLLSDRFSAERPKGSFSTLEIQRTEQGDSAMYLCASSLRASGDGNTQYFGPGTRLTVL.

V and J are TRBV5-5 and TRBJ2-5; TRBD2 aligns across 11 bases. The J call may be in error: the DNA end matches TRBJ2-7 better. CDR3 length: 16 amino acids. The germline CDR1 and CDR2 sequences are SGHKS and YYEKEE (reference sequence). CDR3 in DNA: TGTGCCAGCAGCATTACTATAGCGGGGGGGCTCTACGAGCAGTACTTC. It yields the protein CASSITIAGGLYEQYF.